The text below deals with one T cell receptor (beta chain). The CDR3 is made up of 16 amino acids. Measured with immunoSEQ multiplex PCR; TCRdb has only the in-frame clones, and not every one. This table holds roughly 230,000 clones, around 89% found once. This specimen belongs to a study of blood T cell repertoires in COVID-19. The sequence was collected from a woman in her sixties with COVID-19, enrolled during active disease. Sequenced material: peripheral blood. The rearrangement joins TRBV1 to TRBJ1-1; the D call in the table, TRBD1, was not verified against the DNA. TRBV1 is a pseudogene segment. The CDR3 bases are TGCACCAGCAGCCAGCCTATACAGGGCCATTGCGCTGAAGCTTTCTTT. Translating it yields CTSSQPIQGHCAEAFF.